Sequencing of this TCR beta chain was carried out in a study of OX40 agonist ivuxolimab in advanced cancers. The overall study: Eligibility rules accepted prior anti-PD-1, anti-PD-L1 or anti-CTLA-4 therapy, and roughly 40% had some.

As to this clone: Its specificity is unknown.

The CDR3 contains 14 residues. V dropped 4 bases and J dropped 6 bases, with 15 bases sitting between them. Looked up from germline, CDR1 is SQVTM and CDR2 is ANQGSEA. Overall study results and limits: The mean number of expanded clones was higher in CD8+ T cells than in CD4+. The expanded peripheral T cells' antigen specificity was not determined.

Sequencing was performed with immunoSEQ multiplex PCR; in TCRdb, only in-frame clones are kept and a portion is missing. The table shows 45,000 to 60,000 clones, with approximately 90% occurring only once. The TCR was taken from an adult with an advanced solid tumor such as melanoma, head and neck, liver or kidney cancer. Sequencing used CD4+ or CD8+ T cells sorted from blood, obtained in a trial of the OX40 agonist ivuxolimab. V usage is TRBV29-1 and J usage is TRBJ2-2, with D perhaps assigned TRBD1 or TRBD2 (5 bases each). CDR3 sequence: CSVGRGTEAGELFF. In DNA form, the CDR3 reads TGCAGCGTTGGAAGGGGAACGGAGGCCGGGGAGCTGTTTTTT.